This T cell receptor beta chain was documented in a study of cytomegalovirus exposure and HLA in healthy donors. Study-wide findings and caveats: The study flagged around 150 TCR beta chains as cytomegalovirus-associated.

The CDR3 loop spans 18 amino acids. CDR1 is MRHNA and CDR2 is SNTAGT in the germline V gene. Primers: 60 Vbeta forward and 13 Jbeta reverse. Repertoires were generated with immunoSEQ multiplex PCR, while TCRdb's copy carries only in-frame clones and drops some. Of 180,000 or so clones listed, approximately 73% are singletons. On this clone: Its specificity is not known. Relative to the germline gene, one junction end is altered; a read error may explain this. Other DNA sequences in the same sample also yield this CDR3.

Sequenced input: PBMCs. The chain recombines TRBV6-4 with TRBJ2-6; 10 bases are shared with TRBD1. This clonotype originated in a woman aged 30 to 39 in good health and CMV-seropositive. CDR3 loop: CASSDSGTGEIGANVLTF. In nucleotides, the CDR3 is TGTGCCAGCAGTGACTCGGGGACAGGGGAAATTGGGGCCAATGTCCTGACTTTC.